This TCR beta chain is drawn from a study of CXCR3-negative and CXCR3-positive naive CD8 T cells. The overall study: Cumulative TRB read yield was roughly 140 million, averaging about 1.5 +/- 0.3 million per library.

The CDR3 contains 14 residues. Germline CDR1 reads SGHDT; CDR2 reads YYEEEE. The TRB cDNA libraries were prepared by 5' RACE with UMI labels. TCRdb reanalyzed the 5' RACE reads, giving one entry per CDR3 protein sequence and no DNA. The sample table sets out approximately 20,000 distinct CDR3 sequences. Whole-study results and caveats: TRBV-TRBJ usage was alike in naive CXCR3-negative and CXCR3-positive cells but differed in memory cells. Both naive subsets had comparably high diversity; memory CD8+ cells much lower. With surface CD5 comparable between naive subsets, TCR strength was estimated using properties derived from the TRB CDR3.

This clonotype shows up as medium-sized by frequency. The antigen is unknown. The sequenced sample consisted of memory CD8+ T cells from blood. This chain joins TRBV5-6 and TRBJ2-7. The sequence derives from a human donor in good health. Some clones in this sample may be carry-over from other donors' samples. CDR3 region: CASSLGEHSYEQYF.